This T cell receptor beta chain stems from a study of T cell changes during pregnancy in multiple sclerosis. Sequencing was performed with immunoSEQ multiplex PCR; in TCRdb, only in-frame clones are kept and a portion is missing. The profile shows about 38,000 clones, roughly 90% of them singletons. This receptor was obtained from a female donor with multiple sclerosis, enrolled in a pregnancy study. Sequenced here: CD8+ T cells from peripheral blood mononuclear cells, sampled in the third trimester of pregnancy.

CDR3 nucleotide sequence: TGTGCCAGCAGCCCCTCAGGGGGGCGGGCTGTCACTGAAGCTTTCTTT. Translated: CASSPSGGRAVTEAFF. V and J are TRBV11-2 and TRBJ1-1, with TRBD1 identical over 7 bases. The germline gives CDR1 SGHAT, CDR2 FQNNGV. Unmatched junction bases numbered 13, after V lost 5 bases and J lost 4 bases. This CDR3 spans 16 amino acids.